The 9 T cell receptor beta chains in this list originate from one sample, sequenced in a study of blood T cell repertoires in COVID-19. Assay used: immunoSEQ multiplex PCR; TCRdb lists only in-frame clones, some missing. The sample lists a few hundred thousand clones; roughly 89% were seen once. The sequenced sample consisted of peripheral blood. The receptor set was obtained from a woman aged 40 to 50 who had recovered from COVID-19.

This chain links TRBV7-6 with TRBJ2-5, with 7 bases matching TRBD2. The CDR3 runs 14 residues. The trim removed 3 bases at V and 3 bases at J, leaving 4 bases unmatched. In germline, CDR1 is SGHVS, CDR2 FNYEAQ. In DNA form, the CDR3 reads TGTGCCAGCAGCTTCCGGGGGGTGGAAGAGACCCAGTACTTC. Translation: CASSFRGVEETQYF.

The J gene is TRBJ1-2, the V gene TRBV5-5, with D possibly being TRBD1 (5 bases). Germline loops: CDR1 SGHKS, CDR2 YYEKEE (reference sequence). This CDR3 region has 13 residues. The ends were cut back, 0 bases at V and 2 bases at J, with 5 bases in the middle. The CDR3 is CASSLEGNYGYTF. CDR3 DNA: TGTGCCAGCAGCTTGGAGGGGAACTATGGCTACACCTTC.

The V call is TRBV4-3, the J call TRBJ1-2; D is unresolved. Germline V gene lookup returns CDR1 LGHNA and CDR2 YSLEER. The V gene lost 0 bases and the J gene lost 4 bases, with 12 bases spanning the gap. The CDR3 contains 15 residues. CDR3 DNA: TGCGCCAGCAGCCAAGAGGAGACGGCATTCTATGGCTACACCTTC. It codes for CASSQEETAFYGYTF.

The V and J genes are TRBV19 and TRBJ2-3, with 7 positions matching TRBD1. The germline V gene encodes CDR1 LNHDA and CDR2 SQIVND (reference sequence). After removal of 4 bases from V and 2 bases from J, the junction contained 3 bases not matched to a gene. CDR3 length: 14 amino acids. CDR3 DNA: TGTGCCAGTAGTACAGGGACAGCCACAGATACGCAGTATTTT. Encoded protein: CASSTGTATDTQYF.

The chain combines TRBV30 with TRBJ2-3; maybe TRBD1 (5 bases). The length of the CDR3 is 12 residues. V was shortened by 3 bases and J by 6 bases, with 10 bases between the two germline ends. In germline, CDR1 is GTSNPN, CDR2 SVGIG (reference sequence). This CDR3 reads CAWRNSGDTQYF. CDR3 sequence (DNA): TGTGCCTGGAGAAACTCAGGGGATACGCAGTATTTT.

The chain uses TRBV5-1 and TRBJ1-2; D unresolved. With 0 bases removed from V and 4 bases from J, the gap between germline ends came to 10 bases. The CDR3 has 14 residues. In germline, CDR1 is SGHRS, CDR2 YFSETQ. CDR3 in amino acids: CASSLAVESYGYTF. CDR3 coding DNA: TGCGCCAGCAGCTTGGCCGTAGAGTCCTATGGCTACACCTTC.

The rearrangement joins TRBV19 to TRBJ1-3; no definite D call. Germline lookup yields CDR1 LNHDA and CDR2 SQIVND (reference sequence). The CDR3 extends over 14 amino acids. Trimming pared 5 bases from V and 0 bases from J, leaving 8 bases between. CDR3 region: CASSLSGSGNTIYF. The CDR3 DNA reads as TGTGCCAGTAGTTTAAGCGGCTCTGGAAACACCATATATTTT.

This chain links TRBV4-1 with TRBJ2-4; TRBD2 matches 7 bases. CDR3 length: 18 amino acids. CDR1 and CDR2 (germline): MGHRA, YSYEKL. Germline trimming cut 4 bases from V and 0 bases from J; bases unmatched to any gene: 12. CDR3 DNA: TGCGCCAGCAGCCCCGGGACTGGGCGGGGGATAGCCAAAAACATTCAGTACTTC. It yields the protein CASSPGTGRGIAKNIQYF.

The sample holds one count of this clone. This chain links TRBV6-5 with TRBJ1-4; no clear D. From germline, CDR1 is MNHEY and CDR2 SVGAGI. Trimming stripped 11 bases from V and 0 bases from J, with 10 bases between. The CDR3 extends over 13 amino acids. The CDR3 region has the DNA TGTGCCGGTGGGCCCCCAACTAATGAAAAACTGTTTTTT. This sequence encodes CAGGPPTNEKLFF.